This T cell receptor beta chain is drawn from a study of blood T cell repertoires in COVID-19 (TCRdb year 2020). A note on the overall study: Collaborator samples came from the United States, Italy and Spain and covered acute and convalescent phases of COVID-19. The prospective study material was composed of cDNA or gDNA derived from T cells, B-cell-depleted T cells, or PBMCs. The dataset comprised deeply sampled blood TCRbeta repertoires from subjects exposed to, actively infected with, or recovered from COVID-19. The repertoires were made available in a free public database intended to serve as a resource for research on the immune response to SARS-CoV-2. Samples came from the ongoing ImmuneRACE study (first 160 participants) plus 1,254 subjects from 6 global collaborators. A de-identified subject ID, COVID-19 status, age in years and sex were almost always included in the sample metadata. Where available, HLA class I and class II types were taken from metadata supplied by the sample provider and were not determined by assay-based typing. What the authors observed across the whole study: The amount of clinical and demographic metadata varied by source and participant and was provided uncurated.

Collaborating institutions collected whole blood in K2EDTA tubes following their own protocols. For TCRbeta analysis, collaborators shipped samples in one of three forms: frozen whole blood, isolated PBMCs, or DNA extracted from either of those sample types. TCRbeta CDR3 regions were amplified from genomic DNA by means of the immunoSEQ Assay, a bias-controlled multiplex PCR. The source study handled its data this way. Nucleated cell counts per sample were estimated from amplification of reference gene primers within the assay. To quantify the absolute abundance of each unique TCRbeta CDR3 rearrangement, sequence reads were collapsed and filtered. For each sample, productive Simpson clonality was calculated as the square root of Simpson's diversity index across productive rearrangements. The source is immuneACCESS, and TCRdb retained only in-frame sequences with V and J called. Part of the clones is not carried over; for the studies checked, unresolved V genes explain less than half of this, and the remainder is unexplained. Clone size and V and J calls were adopted from that table, with D and trimming inferred from the DNA. Within this sample are tens of thousands of clones, with about 88% of them counted one time only. 13% to 15% of the sample is in the top ten clones.

The CDR3, cysteine through phenylalanine, is 15 amino acids long. Just CDR3 DNA is preserved here, 45 bases in frame from base 1. Reading the germline V gene gives CDR1 MDHEN and CDR2 SYDVKM. V and J lose 4 bases and 0 bases, and a span of 12 bases separates them. About this clone itself: No cognate antigen has been identified for it. The record has no base qualities; no much larger clone is one base away.

The chain links TRBV28 with TRBJ1-2; the D region possibly corresponds to TRBD1 (6 bases align). This clonotype was sampled from a human donor with active COVID-19. The donor label of this sample is uncertain. Material: peripheral blood. The DNA is TGTGCCAGCAGTTCACCCGGACAGACTAACTATGGCTACACCTTC. It is translated as CASSSPGQTNYGYTF.